A selection of T cell receptor beta chains follows, all from one sample in a study of blood T cell repertoires in COVID-19. The assay was immunoSEQ multiplex PCR, and TCRdb's table has in-frame clones only and misses some. This sample has 150,000 to 200,000 clones, with 85% found just once. The specimen was PBMCs or T cells enriched from blood (not recorded which). Receptors were obtained from a man aged 35-49 years who had recovered from COVID-19. The CDR3 runs from the conserved cysteine through the conserved F or W. Fields, in order: D gene, clone size, CDR3 length, J gene, V gene, CDR3 DNA, CDR3 protein. A D gene is named only where the DNA matches it firmly. The listing skips clone size in some rows; elsewhere it reads once, few, many or a size class.

. . 13 TRBJ2-1 TRBV6-5 TGTGCCAGCAGGCTGGTAGCCGGCAATGAGCAGTTCTTC CASRLVAGNEQFF
. . 12 TRBJ2-7 TRBV10-1 TGCGCCAGCAGTGAGACCTCCGGGGGGCAGTACTTC CASSETSGGQYF
. few 15 TRBJ2-3 TRBV6-2/TRBV6-3 TGTGCCAGCAGTTACTCAGCGGAGATCACAGATACGCAGTATTTT CASSYSAEITDTQYF
TRBD1 . 14 TRBJ2-2 TRBV30 TGTGCCTGGAACCCGGGACAGGGAATCGGGGAGCTGTTTTTT CAWNPGQGIGELFF
. . 14 TRBJ2-3 TRBV16 TGTGCCAGCAGCGATGGGGCCCACACAGATACGCAGTATTTT CASSDGAHTDTQYF
. . 15 TRBJ2-2 TRBV6-5 TGTGCCAGCACCGGAGGGGGGGGTAGCACCGGGGAGCTGTTTTTT CASTGGGGSTGELFF
. . 17 TRBJ1-2 TRBV6-2/TRBV6-3 TGTGCCAGCAGTTACTCGAGTACCGAGGCGCGCAACTATGGCTACACCTTC CASSYSSTEARNYGYTF
. . 14 TRBJ1-5 TRBV6-1 TGTGCCAGCAGTGGAACAGGGTCAAATCAGCCCCAGCATTTT CASSGTGSNQPQHF
. once 16 TRBJ1-6 TRBV4-1 TGCGCCAGCAGCCAAGATTTGACACGGACAAATTCACCCCTCCACTTT CASSQDLTRTNSPLHF
. . 13 TRBJ1-2 TRBV7-3 TGTGCCAGCGGAAGGGGGTCAGGCTATGGCTACACCTTC CASGRGSGYGYTF
TRBD1 once 14 TRBJ1-4 TRBV19 TGTGCCAGTAGTCTGACAGGGGGCGTTGAAAAACTGTTTTTT CASSLTGGVEKLFF
. . 14 TRBJ1-1 TRBV11-3 TGTGCCAGCAGCTTAGGTCAGGGGTGGTCTGAAGCTTTCTTT CASSLGQGWSEAFF
TRBD1 few 14 TRBJ2-7 TRBV2 TGTGCCAGCAGTTTGAGCCAGGGGGTGTCCGAGCAGTACTTC CASSLSQGVSEQYF
TRBD1 . 12 TRBJ1-1 TRBV10-3 TGTGCCATCAGTGGACAGGGGTCGGAAGCTTTCTTT CAISGQGSEAFF
TRBD1 once 15 TRBJ1-6 TRBV6-6 TGTGCCAGCAGTTACCCCCGGGACAGTAATTCACCCCTCCACTTT CASSYPRDSNSPLHF
. . 13 TRBJ2-3 TRBV28 TGTGCCAGCAGTTTTGGGGGGATAGATACGCAGTATTTT CASSFGGIDTQYF
. . 16 TRBJ2-1 TRBV11-2 TGTGCCAGCAGCTTAGTCCAGGGAAGGTTTGGCAATGAGCAGTTCTTC CASSLVQGRFGNEQFF
. few 15 TRBJ1-4 TRBV9 TGTGCCAGCAGCAAAGCTAAGGGGGCTAATGAAAAACTGTTTTTT CASSKAKGANEKLFF
TRBD2 . 16 TRBJ2-1 TRBV7-3 TGTGCCAGCAGCTTACTAGCGGGGGGACCCATGGGTGAGCAGTTCTTC CASSLLAGGPMGEQFF
. . 13 TRBJ1-2 TRBV30 TGTGCCTGGAGTGTAGGTCAGAGGTATGGCTACACCTTC CAWSVGQRYGYTF
. . 15 TRBJ2-7 TRBV6-5 TGTGCCAGCAGTTACGGTCGAGCCTTATCCTACGAGCAGTACTTC CASSYGRALSYEQYF
. few 13 TRBJ1-2 TRBV6-5 TGTGCCAGCACACCGACGGGAGACTATGGCTACACCTTC CASTPTGDYGYTF
. . 15 TRBJ2-1 TRBV4-1 TGCGCCAGCAGCCAAGAGGGGAGTTCCTACAATGAGCAGTTCTTC CASSQEGSSYNEQFF
. . 13 TRBJ2-1 TRBV9 TGTGCCAGCAGCGTGCCGTTGGGGCATGAGCAGTTCTTC CASSVPLGHEQFF
TRBD1 . 13 TRBJ1-4 TRBV2 TGTGCCAGCAGGGGCAACAGGGGAGAAAAACTGTTTTTT CASRGNRGEKLFF
. . 16 TRBJ1-2 TRBV7-9 TGTGCCAGCAGCTTAGCGTCACAGGGTTTGAACTATGGCTACACCTTC CASSLASQGLNYGYTF
TRBD2 . 13 TRBJ2-5 TRBV5-1 TGCGCCAGCAGACTAGCGGGACAAGAGACCCAGTACTTC CASRLAGQETQYF